The clone carrying this TCR beta chain was counted ten times or more. The target antigen is unknown. These data come from a study of early T cells in non-severe SARS-CoV-2 infection. As part of library construction, unique molecular identifiers were attached to individual cDNA molecules. One entry per CDR3 protein results from TCRdb running MiXCR on the 5' RACE reads. The table lists approximately 30,000 distinct CDR3 sequences, under 7% of them singletons, with around 23% in the top ten. Study outcomes and limitations: Anti-spike CD8 responses were favored in VDJdb matching, and private and CD4 specificities were missed.

This CDR3 comprises 14 residues. CDR1 and CDR2 from the germline V gene are SQVTM and ANQGSEA. The J segment lost 3 bases and the V segment lost 4 bases, leaving 4 bases of the junction unmatched. This TCR was recovered from an adult who was a healthcare worker with PCR-confirmed SARS-CoV-2 infection or an uninfected control (not recorded which). Source material: whole blood. J is TRBJ2-5 and V is TRBV29-1, with TRBD2 matching 11 bases. Here the CDR3 DNA reads TGCAGCGTTGTGAGGGGACTAGCGGAAGAGACCCAGTACTTC. This encodes CSVVRGLAEETQYF.